Listed here are 22 T cell receptor beta chains from one sample, sequenced in a study of T-cell reconstitution after alpha-beta-depleted transplantation in children. Preparation of the TCRbeta library involved a method that used unique molecular identifiers. Each CDR3 protein is one row after TCRdb ran MiXCR on the PCR reads. The table lists about a million distinct CDR3 sequences, roughly 29% of them singletons. The sample here was PBMCs, mostly from graft donor cells, taken 360 days after TCRalphabeta/CD19-depleted stem cell transplant. All receptors derive from a boy under two years old who had a stem cell transplant for SCID, so the T cells may come from the graft donor.

There are a few counts of this clonotype. The V gene is TRBV11-2, the J gene TRBJ1-2; D may be TRBD1 (5 bases). Germline V gene sequence: CDR1 SGHAT, CDR2 FQNNGV. V dropped 0 bases and J dropped 4 bases, with 9 bases sitting between them. The CDR3 spans 14 residues. The CDR3 bases are TGTGCCAGCAGCTTAGAGGCAGGGCTCTATGGCTACACCTTC. Its protein is CASSLEAGLYGYTF.

This clonotype turned up a few times. The chain joins TRBV5-1 to TRBJ2-2; TRBD2 might be the D (6 bases). Trimming stripped 6 bases from V and 6 bases from J, with 15 bases between. The CDR3 runs 14 residues. CDR1 and CDR2 (germline): SGHRS, YFSETQ. The CDR3 is CASMPSDVSGELFF. CDR3 nucleotide sequence: TGCGCCAGCATGCCTAGCGACGTTTCCGGGGAGCTGTTTTTT.

This clonotype was counted only a few times. The CDR3 reads CASSYSGAETQYF. CDR3 sequence (DNA): TGTGCCAGCAGTTATAGCGGGGCGGAGACCCAGTACTTC. The chain combines TRBV5-5 with TRBJ2-5, with 8 bases lining up with TRBD2. Germline CDR1 SGHKS, CDR2 YYEKEE (reference sequence). V dropped 5 bases and J dropped 5; count of bases not matched to a gene: 5. The CDR3 covers 13 residues.

This clonotype came up a few times. J is TRBJ1-5 and V is TRBV18; weak D call: TRBD1 (5 bases). V lost 3 bases and J 7 bases, leaving 16 bases between the germline ends. There are 15 residues in the CDR3. The germline V gene has CDR1 KGHSH and CDR2 LQKENI. The CDR3 bases are TGTGCCAGCTCACCCCGACAGCTTAAAGAACAGCCCCAGCATTTT. Protein product: CASSPRQLKEQPQHF.

In DNA, the CDR3 is TGTGCCAGCAGCCCCGGACTAGCGGGGGAGCCACCTTACAATGAGCAGTTCTTC. It encodes CASSPGLAGEPPYNEQFF. This sequence joins TRBV7-7 and TRBJ2-1, with 13 bases that match TRBD2. The CDR3 length is 18 residues. Germline V gives CDR1 SSHAT, CDR2 FNYEAQ (reference sequence). Losses at the gene ends were 5 bases for V and 4 bases for J; bases not matched to a gene: 11.

The V call is TRBV5-1, the J call TRBJ2-3, with D perhaps matching TRBD2 (5 bases). The V gene's germline CDR1 is SGHRS and CDR2 YFSETQ. The CDR3 totals 15 residues. The germline V and J ends were trimmed by 5 bases and 0 bases, with 13 bases remaining between them. The CDR3 here is CASRDLALSTDTQYF. In DNA form, the CDR3 reads TGCGCCAGCAGAGATCTAGCCCTCAGCACAGATACGCAGTATTTT.

The chain uses TRBV6-1 and TRBJ2-5; a possible D gene is TRBD1 (5 bases). CDR1 is MNHNS, CDR2 SASEGT, per germline. The CDR3 is made up of 14 amino acids. Trimming stripped 2 bases from V and 2 bases from J, with 9 bases between. CDR3 sequence reads: CASSEWQGQETQYF. In DNA, the CDR3 is TGTGCCAGCAGTGAATGGCAGGGACAAGAGACCCAGTACTTC.

This clonotype came up a few times. The chain combines TRBV12-3 or TRBV12-4 with TRBJ1-3; D unresolved. Trimming removed 3 bases at V and 2 bases at J, with 20 bases between. The CDR3 totals 18 residues. Here the CDR3 DNA reads TGTGCCAGCAGTTTCGGTTCGGGCCCCACCTCGGCTGGAAACACCATATATTTT. This encodes CASSFGSGPTSAGNTIYF.

This chain uses TRBV7-2 with TRBJ2-7; D gene unclear. The V end was cut by 7 bases, the J end by 0 bases, with 13 bases between. Germline V gives CDR1 SGHTA, CDR2 FQGNSA. This CDR3 comprises 14 residues. CDR3 sequence (DNA): TGTGCCAGCAAAAACTCATCCAGCTCCTACGAGCAGTACTTC. Protein: CASKNSSSSYEQYF.

The chain is built from TRBV30 and TRBJ2-1; TRBD2 agrees at 12 bases. Per the germline V gene, CDR1 is GTSNPN and CDR2 is SVGIG (reference sequence). The CDR3 has 13 residues. The trim removed 4 bases at V and 10 bases at J, leaving 5 bases unmatched. Here the CDR3 DNA reads TGTGCCTGGAACCTAGCGGGGGGGGACGAGCAGTTCTTC. Translated: CAWNLAGGDEQFF.

The chain has TRBV2 and TRBJ2-1; D ambiguous. CDR3 size: 15 residues. V was pared by 6 bases and J by 1 base, with 13 bases between. CDR1 SNHLY and CDR2 FYNNEI come from the germline V gene. The CDR3 DNA reads as TGTGCCAGCAGCCGGGCAGTTCTTTCCTACAATGAGCAGTTCTTC. Residues: CASSRAVLSYNEQFF.

The chain recombines TRBV15 with TRBJ2-3; a possible D gene is TRBD2 (6 bases). The CDR3 is 15 amino acids. V gave up 0 bases and J gave up 4 bases, with 11 bases separating them. Germline loops: CDR1 LNHNV, CDR2 YYDKDF (reference sequence). In DNA, the CDR3 is TGTGCCACCAGCAGAGATTGGGCTAGCGCAGATACGCAGTATTTT. As protein: CATSRDWASADTQYF.

This clonotype occurred a few times. J is TRBJ2-1 and V is TRBV29-1; D might be TRBD2 (5 bases). Germline assignment: CDR1 SQVTM and CDR2 ANQGSEA. Between the trimmed V and J ends, which lost 2 bases and 0 bases, there was a span of 11 bases. The CDR3 is 15 amino acids. CDR3 sequence: CSVERGVVSYNEQFF. Here the CDR3 DNA reads TGCAGCGTTGAACGGGGAGTAGTCTCCTACAATGAGCAGTTCTTC.

This chain links TRBV7-2 with TRBJ2-7; 10 nucleotides align to TRBD1. Germline V gene lookup returns CDR1 SGHTA and CDR2 FQGNSA. CDR3 size: 16 residues. V gave up 5 bases and J gave up 2 bases; unmatched junction bases: 9. The CDR3: CASSVTWTGGPYEQYF. The CDR3 DNA reads TGTGCCAGCAGCGTTACGTGGACAGGGGGTCCCTACGAGCAGTACTTC. The complete variable domain, with remaining parts taken from reference TRBV7-2 and TRBJ2-7, reads GAGVSQSPSNKVTEKGKDVELRCDPISGHTALYWYRQSLGQGLEFLIYFQGNSAPDKSGLPSDRFSAERTGGSVSTLTIQRTQQEDSAVYLCASSVTWTGGPYEQYFGPGTRLTVT.

The chain employs TRBV4-3 and TRBJ2-2, with D perhaps matching TRBD2 (5 bases). CDR3 length: 14 amino acids. Trimming cost V 4 bases and J 2 bases, with 8 bases left between them. Germline CDR1 LGHNA, CDR2 YSLEER. CDR3 DNA sequence: TGCGCCAGCAGCCCACCTAGCAACACCGGGGAGCTGTTTTTT. This codes for CASSPPSNTGELFF.

The gene calls are TRBV5-5 and TRBJ2-3; 7 bases agree with TRBD2. The V gene end was trimmed by 5 bases and the J gene end by 2 bases; junction bases not matched to a gene: 8. Germline values: CDR1 SGHKS, CDR2 YYEKEE (reference sequence). This CDR3 is 15 amino acids long. CDR3 bases: TGTGCCAGCAGTCCAACTAGCGCCCTCACAGATACGCAGTATTTT. This sequence encodes CASSPTSALTDTQYF.

This clonotype showed up just a few times. This sequence joins TRBV15 and TRBJ1-1; 9 bases are shared with TRBD1. V was pared by 0 bases and J by 0 bases, with 11 bases of the junction left unmatched. The CDR3 spans 19 residues. Looked up from germline, CDR1 is LNHNV and CDR2 is YYDKDF (reference sequence). This CDR3 is CATSRDRTGGMLMNTEAFF. CDR3 sequence (DNA): TGTGCCACCAGCAGAGACAGAACAGGGGGCATGCTAATGAACACTGAAGCTTTCTTT.

The chain carries TRBV29-1 and TRBJ1-1, with 7 bases matching TRBD1. Trimming removed 6 bases from V and 8 bases from J; junction bases left unmatched: 12. The germline CDR1 and CDR2 sequences are SQVTM and ANQGSEA. The CDR3 contains 13 residues. The CDR3 spells CSVAGQFRREAFF. CDR3 nucleotide sequence: TGCAGCGTCGCGGGACAGTTCCGGAGGGAAGCTTTCTTT.

The CDR3 here is CASSPPGTSATDTQYF. The DNA of the CDR3 is TGTGCCAGCAGTCCCCCCGGGACTAGCGCCACAGATACGCAGTATTTT. The chain links TRBV12-3 or TRBV12-4 to TRBJ2-3; 10 bases match TRBD2. V lost 5 bases, J lost 2 bases, and 7 bases stayed unmatched. This CDR3 is 16 amino acids long.

V is TRBV12-3 or TRBV12-4 and J is TRBJ2-3, with 8 nucleotides matching TRBD1. Trimming cost V 3 bases and J 6 bases; bases outside gene matches: 5. The CDR3 runs 14 residues. CDR3 residues: CASSLIRGLDTQYF. CDR3 in DNA: TGTGCCAGCAGTTTGATCAGGGGGCTGGATACGCAGTATTTT.

The J gene is TRBJ2-5, the V gene TRBV28, with 14 nucleotides matching TRBD2. Trimming removed 6 bases from V and 4 bases from J; junction bases left unmatched: 4. The CDR3 loop spans 15 amino acids. From germline, CDR1 is MDHEN and CDR2 SYDVKM. CDR3: CASRGLAGDRETQYF. CDR3 coding DNA: TGTGCCAGCAGGGGACTAGCGGGGGATCGAGAGACCCAGTACTTC.

A few counts support this clonotype. The chain recombines TRBV7-2 with TRBJ1-2; D ambiguous. The germline V gene encodes CDR1 SGHTA and CDR2 FQGNSA. The CDR3 has 13 residues. Between the trimmed V and J ends, which lost 6 bases and 4 bases, there was a span of 12 bases. CDR3 sequence: CASSYKGPYGYTF. For the CDR3, the DNA is TGTGCCAGCAGTTACAAGGGTCCCTATGGCTACACCTTC. Full variable domain (outside the CDR3, taken from reference TRBV7-2 and TRBJ1-2): GAGVSQSPSNKVTEKGKDVELRCDPISGHTALYWYRQSLGQGLEFLIYFQGNSAPDKSGLPSDRFSAERTGGSVSTLTIQRTQQEDSAVYLCASSYKGPYGYTFGSGTRLTVV.